The entry that follows covers one TCR beta chain sequence. The antigen remains undetermined. After isolation, RNA underwent reverse transcription to generate cDNA as the sequencing template. Libraries were prepared by immunoSEQ multiplex PCR; TCRdb keeps only in-frame clonotypes and omits some of them. The sample carries roughly 100,000 clones, approximately 60% recorded once. This record comes from a study of CD8+ T cells in alopecia areata. General study results and limits: Resident alphabeta T cells of normal skin are also sequenced in scalp samples.

The sequencing sample was made of CD4+ T cells sorted from blood. This sequence originates from a human donor in good health.

CDR3 nucleotides: TGTGCCAGCAGCTTATCAGGGGCAGAGACCCAGTACTTC. The encoded protein is CASSLSGAETQYF. The chain links TRBV11-1 to TRBJ2-5; tentative D call: TRBD1 (6 bases). This CDR3 has 13 amino acids. The V gene's germline CDR1 is SGHAT and CDR2 FQDESV (reference sequence). Trimming removed 2 bases at V and 4 bases at J, with 8 bases between.